Listed here is a single T cell receptor (beta chain). In its sample, this clone was seen once. Its antigen is currently not known. The sample holds no much larger clone one base away, and base qualities are not on file. These data come from a study of T cell responses to AZD1222 COVID-19 vaccine (dated by TCRdb to the early 2020s). Turning to the overall study: AZD1222 recipients whose second dose came at about 4 weeks and those whose second dose came at about 12 weeks were combined into one group, since spike-specific TCR depth and breadth did not differ between the two schedules. TCR sequencing covered more than 230 trial participants: about 210 given two doses of AZD1222 and 26 given two doses of MenACWY control vaccine. Trial participants were enrolled by age into 18-55, 56-69 and 70-plus year subgroups, with roughly 160, 29 and 62 TCR-sequenced participants respectively. On the study overall, not on this receptor specifically: Because no samples from the day 14 peak response were available, repertoires could be characterized only after the peak T cell response. In the small 56-69-year group, the increase in depth fell short of significance, most likely because of low power. Conclusions about previously exposed vaccinees were limited because only a handful of AZD1222 recipients were SARS-CoV-2 seropositive at baseline. The vaccine-associated CD4 TCRs covered the entire spike protein, and the dominant responses fell in regions 160-218 and 743-854. Reportedly, close to half of the unique spike-specific TCRs recognized epitopes lying outside the regions that are mutated in the B.1.351 and B.1.1.7 variants. A significant rise in spike-specific TCR breadth and depth was observed after two AZD1222 doses relative to day 0 and relative to MenACWY recipients. Participants were mostly white British, with more females than males. The authors suggested clonal diversity may have been underestimated.

V lost 6 bases and J lost 2 bases, and the count of bases not matched to a germline gene is 2. The CDR3 goes from the cysteine to the phenylalanine over 14 residues. Just the 42-base CDR3 DNA is kept, in frame starting at base 1. The germline V gene encodes CDR1 LNHDA and CDR2 SQIVND (reference sequence). In the paper's terms, the time point label means: baseline before first vaccination. The vaccinee samples were drawn from two UK trials, COV001 and COV002, one of which was a single-blind randomized controlled phase 2/3 trial testing AZD1222 (ChAdOx1 nCoV-19) in healthy adults. For TCRbeta chain sequencing, PBMC samples from trial participants were taken at day 0 and at day 28 after the second dose. The CDR3 regions of human TCRbeta chains were subjected to immunosequencing. For the original study's pipeline: TCRs in the repertoires were compared against a reference library of SARS-CoV-2-specific TCRs that had been generated with the MIRA antigen-specificity platform. Breadth meant the fraction of unique TCRs that were SARS-CoV-2-associated, whereas depth meant the fraction of total T cells that were SARS-CoV-2-associated. Using the MIRA data, each spike-specific TCR was assigned both to the spike region to which the TCR was reactive and to a CD4 or CD8 class. Log10-transformed breadth and depth values were compared by one-way ANOVA with Sidak's multiple comparisons tests. TCRdb holds this immuneACCESS table with in-frame rearrangements only. Some clones are missing; in checked studies, unresolved V genes explain under half, and the rest has no known cause. From that table come the V and J calls and clone size; the DNA was used to work out D and trimming. Here the sample has around 61,000 clones; approximately 85% occur a single time. The ten largest clones take up over 12% of the sample.

The chain is made from TRBV19 and TRBJ2-2, with 8 bases matching TRBD2. The clonotype comes from an adult in good health. This specimen was peripheral blood, taken on day 0 of AZD1222 vaccination. The CDR3 sequence is CASRAGANTGELFF. DNA sequence: TGTGCCAGTAGAGCGGGGGCCAACACCGGGGAGCTGTTTTTT.